These T cell receptor beta chains were read from a single sample in a study of blood T cell repertoires in COVID-19. Sequencing was performed with immunoSEQ multiplex PCR; in TCRdb, only in-frame clones are kept and a portion is missing. The sample has about 190,000 clones; 89% are singletons. Specimen: peripheral blood. The origin of the receptors is a man aged 35 to 55 with acute or convalescent COVID-19. CDR3s include the opening cysteine and the closing phenylalanine or tryptophan. Each record gives: CDR3 DNA, CDR3 protein, J gene, V gene, clone size, D gene. A D gene is named only where the DNA matches it firmly. Clone size is given for some rows only: seen once, a few or many times, or a class if the clone is expanded.

DNA: TGTGCCAGCAGCGACGGGGGGGTTAAGGGGCAGCCCCAGCATTTT
CDR3: CASSDGGVKGQPQHF
J: TRBJ1-5
V: TRBV28
size: -
D: -

DNA: TGCGCCAGCAGCTTGGGCACAGGGTGGTCCTACAATGAGCAGTTCTTC
CDR3: CASSLGTGWSYNEQFF
J: TRBJ2-1
V: TRBV5-1
size: once
D: -

DNA: TGTGCCAGCATCTACAGCGGAGCTAATGAAAAACTGTTTTTT
CDR3: CASIYSGANEKLFF
J: TRBJ1-4
V: TRBV5-8
size: -
D: -

DNA: TGTGCCAGCAGTGACCGGACAGGGGGGTGGTCCGAGCAGTACTTC
CDR3: CASSDRTGGWSEQYF
J: TRBJ2-7
V: TRBV6-1
size: -
D: TRBD1

DNA: TGTGCCAGCAGCCGATCTAGGACAGGGTTCACCGGGGAGCTGTTTTTT
CDR3: CASSRSRTGFTGELFF
J: TRBJ2-2
V: TRBV4-2
size: -
D: TRBD1

DNA: TGTGCCAGCAGCATCGGACCATGGGGGGGACCGGGACTAGCGGACAATGAGCAGTTCTTC
CDR3: CASSIGPWGGPGLADNEQFF
J: TRBJ2-1
V: TRBV6-2/TRBV6-3
size: -
D: TRBD2

DNA: TGTGCCATCAGTGGCCCTAGCGGGGGGGCAAGAGAGCAGTTCTTC
CDR3: CAISGPSGGAREQFF
J: TRBJ2-1
V: TRBV10-3
size: -
D: TRBD2

DNA: TGTGCCAGCAGTTTTGGGGACAGTAACTATGGCTACACCTTC
CDR3: CASSFGDSNYGYTF
J: TRBJ1-2
V: TRBV27
size: -
D: TRBD1

DNA: TGTGCCAGCAGTTCCTCGGAGATCAAAGCTTTCTTT
CDR3: CASSSSEIKAFF
J: TRBJ1-1
V: TRBV12-3/TRBV12-4
size: -
D: -

DNA: TGTGCCAGCAGACCGGGACAGGGGATAGGTGGCTACACCTTC
CDR3: CASRPGQGIGGYTF
J: TRBJ1-2
V: TRBV25-1
size: -
D: TRBD1

DNA: TGTGCCAGCAGTCCAACTTCCCCGGGACTAGCGGGGTTGGACGAGCAGTACTTC
CDR3: CASSPTSPGLAGLDEQYF
J: TRBJ2-7
V: TRBV6-6
size: -
D: TRBD2

DNA: TGTGCCAGCAGCTTAGCAGGGCGAGGGTCCTACAATGAGCAGTTCTTC
CDR3: CASSLAGRGSYNEQFF
J: TRBJ2-1
V: TRBV7-9
size: -
D: -

DNA: TGTGCCAGCAGTGGAGGCTACACTGAAGCTTTCTTT
CDR3: CASSGGYTEAFF
J: TRBJ1-1
V: TRBV25-1
size: many
D: -

DNA: TGTGCCAGCAGCTCCCGGGACTGGATCACAGATACGCAGTATTTT
CDR3: CASSSRDWITDTQYF
J: TRBJ2-3
V: TRBV5-4
size: -
D: -

DNA: TGTGCCAGTAGTATGGGCAGCACCTACGAGCAGTACTTC
CDR3: CASSMGSTYEQYF
J: TRBJ2-7
V: TRBV19
size: -
D: -

DNA: TGTGCCTGGAGTGGACAGGGAGAAAATGGCTACACCTTC
CDR3: CAWSGQGENGYTF
J: TRBJ1-2
V: TRBV30
size: -
D: TRBD1

DNA: TGTGCCAGCAGCGTAGACCCCTTGACTAGCGGGGGCCTCCCGTGGAGCACAGATACGCAGTATTTT
CDR3: CASSVDPLTSGGLPWSTDTQYF
J: TRBJ2-3
V: TRBV9
size: -
D: TRBD2

DNA: TGTGCTTCGGCGGGACAGGGTCTCTCTAATGAAAAACTGTTTTTT
CDR3: CASAGQGLSNEKLFF
J: TRBJ1-4
V: TRBV28
size: -
D: TRBD1

DNA: TGTGCCAGCAGCCCGAGCCGTTTTGGGGCAATGAACACTGAAGCTTTCTTT
CDR3: CASSPSRFGAMNTEAFF
J: TRBJ1-1
V: TRBV11-2
size: -
D: -

DNA: TGTGCCAGTAGTGCCCCAGGGGGCCCTAATGAAAAACTGTTTTTT
CDR3: CASSAPGGPNEKLFF
J: TRBJ1-4
V: TRBV19
size: -
D: TRBD1

DNA: TGTGCCAGCAGCGTAGCCCAGGGGAATTCACCCCTCCACTTT
CDR3: CASSVAQGNSPLHF
J: TRBJ1-6
V: TRBV9
size: -
D: -

DNA: TGTGCCAGCAGCCGGGACAGTAACTATGGCTACACCTTC
CDR3: CASSRDSNYGYTF
J: TRBJ1-2
V: TRBV14
size: -
D: TRBD1

DNA: TGCGCCAGCGGCGAAGGGGGTACTAATGAAAAACTGTTTTTT
CDR3: CASGEGGTNEKLFF
J: TRBJ1-4
V: TRBV5-1
size: few
D: -

DNA: TGTGCCAGCAGTTACCTACGACAGGGAAACTATGGCTACACCTTC
CDR3: CASSYLRQGNYGYTF
J: TRBJ1-2
V: TRBV6-5
size: -
D: TRBD1

DNA: TGTGCCAGCAGCGAGCTAGCCAAAAACATTCAGTACTTC
CDR3: CASSELAKNIQYF
J: TRBJ2-4
V: TRBV12-3/TRBV12-4
size: -
D: -

DNA: TGTGCCAGCAGCTTACCAACAGGTCTACCCCTCCACTTT
CDR3: CASSLPTGLPLHF
J: TRBJ1-6
V: TRBV7-2
size: once
D: -

DNA: TGTGCCAGCACCAACACAGGGGACTCCTACGAGCAGTACTTC
CDR3: CASTNTGDSYEQYF
J: TRBJ2-7
V: TRBV5-6
size: few
D: TRBD1

DNA: TGTGCCAGCAGCGTAGAACGGGGAAAGGGTAATTCACCCCTCCACTTT
CDR3: CASSVERGKGNSPLHF
J: TRBJ1-6
V: TRBV9
size: once
D: -